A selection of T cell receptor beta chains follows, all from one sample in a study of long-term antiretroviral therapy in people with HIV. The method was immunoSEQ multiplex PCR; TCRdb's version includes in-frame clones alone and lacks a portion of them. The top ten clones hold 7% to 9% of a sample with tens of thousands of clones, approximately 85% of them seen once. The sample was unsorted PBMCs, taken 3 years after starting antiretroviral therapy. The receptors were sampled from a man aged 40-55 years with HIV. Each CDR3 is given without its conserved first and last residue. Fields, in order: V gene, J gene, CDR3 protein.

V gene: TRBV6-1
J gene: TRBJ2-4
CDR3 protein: ASSENSSGKNIQY

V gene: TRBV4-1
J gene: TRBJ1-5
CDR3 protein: ASSLYGGHNQPQH

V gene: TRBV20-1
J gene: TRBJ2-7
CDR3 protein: SVEGTYEQY

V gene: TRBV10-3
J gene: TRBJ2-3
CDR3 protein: AISVSKDGGSITQY

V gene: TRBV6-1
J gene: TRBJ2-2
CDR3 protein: ASSEVPVIVTGELF

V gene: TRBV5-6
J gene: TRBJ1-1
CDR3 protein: ASSWGLGGEAF

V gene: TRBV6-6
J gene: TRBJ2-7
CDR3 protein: ASSIDRVDPYEQY

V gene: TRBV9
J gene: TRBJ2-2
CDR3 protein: ASSIERTLAGVTNTGELF

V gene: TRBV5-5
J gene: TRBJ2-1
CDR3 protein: ASNPRQETYNEQF

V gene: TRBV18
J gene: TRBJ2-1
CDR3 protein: ASSPATGSGTNNEQF

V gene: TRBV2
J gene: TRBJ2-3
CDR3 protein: ASSEWTLTGGADTQY

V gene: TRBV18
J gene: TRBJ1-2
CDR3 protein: ASSPQGTAGYGYT

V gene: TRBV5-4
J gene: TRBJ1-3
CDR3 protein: ASSPRQGGNTIY

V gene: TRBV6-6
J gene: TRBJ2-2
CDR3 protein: ASLARTGEGTGELF

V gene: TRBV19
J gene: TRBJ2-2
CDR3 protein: ASSPWGGGAGELF

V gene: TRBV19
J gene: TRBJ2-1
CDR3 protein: ASSTSKLAGGPPRGEQF

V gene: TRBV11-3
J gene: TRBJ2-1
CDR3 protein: ASSWVEGAKRNEQF

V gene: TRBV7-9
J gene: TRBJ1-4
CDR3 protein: ASSLPGEVDATNEKLF

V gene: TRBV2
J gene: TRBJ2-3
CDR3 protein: ASSPPGARRPDTQY

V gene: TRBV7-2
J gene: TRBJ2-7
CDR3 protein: ASSLRGIFGEQY

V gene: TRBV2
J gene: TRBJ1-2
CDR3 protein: ASRGGRGYT

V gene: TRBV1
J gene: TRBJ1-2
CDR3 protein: TSSQVLKGGKVNYGYT

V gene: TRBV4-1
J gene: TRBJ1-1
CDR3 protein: ASSHPKGGGMNTEAF

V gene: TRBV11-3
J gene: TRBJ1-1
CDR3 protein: ASSLATGGKAF

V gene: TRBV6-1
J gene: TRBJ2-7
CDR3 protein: ASSTGLAGEAPY

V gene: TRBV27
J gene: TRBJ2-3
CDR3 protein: ASSLWPKPSTDTQY

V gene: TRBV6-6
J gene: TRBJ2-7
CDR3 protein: ASSYSGQGGYEQY

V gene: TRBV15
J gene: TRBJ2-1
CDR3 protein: ATSRGRAFADSSYNEQF

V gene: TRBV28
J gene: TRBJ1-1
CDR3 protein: ASSPDFNTEAF

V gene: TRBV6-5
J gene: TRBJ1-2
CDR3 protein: ASSPLDGGYT

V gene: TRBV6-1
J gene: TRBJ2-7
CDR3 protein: ASISRDRGFHEQY

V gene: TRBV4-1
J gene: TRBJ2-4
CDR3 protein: ASSQGSPGVTVQY

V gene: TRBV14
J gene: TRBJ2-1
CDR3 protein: ASSPRGEGRRVNEQF

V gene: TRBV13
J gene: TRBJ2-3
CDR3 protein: ASSGPGTTRGGATDTQY

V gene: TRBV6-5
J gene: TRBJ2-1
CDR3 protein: ASSYGGGRYNEQF

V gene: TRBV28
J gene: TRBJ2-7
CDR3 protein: ASSLIGGEQY

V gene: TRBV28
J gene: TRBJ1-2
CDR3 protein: ASTEGYNGYT

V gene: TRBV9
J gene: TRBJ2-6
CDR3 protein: ASSAGKLLT

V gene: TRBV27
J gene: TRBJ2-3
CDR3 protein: ASSLVGSLGTDTQY

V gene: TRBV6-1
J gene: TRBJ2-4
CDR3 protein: ASSEGSLALN